This note documents a single T cell receptor (beta chain) sequence. The sample is drawn from a study of blood T cell repertoires in COVID-19. The V gene's germline CDR1 is SQVTM and CDR2 ANQGSEA. The CDR3 extends over 13 amino acids. Trimming shortened V by 7 bases and J by 4 bases, and 14 bases separated the two germline ends. The method was immunoSEQ multiplex PCR; TCRdb's version includes in-frame clones alone and lacks a portion of them. Among approximately 67,000 clones listed, around 88% were seen once. The TCR comes from a woman aged 80 or over with acute or convalescent COVID-19. Sample: peripheral blood. The V and J genes are TRBV29-1 and TRBJ1-3; no firm D call. The CDR3 spells CSAGGAIGNTIYF. DNA for the CDR3: TGCAGCGCCGGAGGTGCGATCGGAAACACCATATATTTT.